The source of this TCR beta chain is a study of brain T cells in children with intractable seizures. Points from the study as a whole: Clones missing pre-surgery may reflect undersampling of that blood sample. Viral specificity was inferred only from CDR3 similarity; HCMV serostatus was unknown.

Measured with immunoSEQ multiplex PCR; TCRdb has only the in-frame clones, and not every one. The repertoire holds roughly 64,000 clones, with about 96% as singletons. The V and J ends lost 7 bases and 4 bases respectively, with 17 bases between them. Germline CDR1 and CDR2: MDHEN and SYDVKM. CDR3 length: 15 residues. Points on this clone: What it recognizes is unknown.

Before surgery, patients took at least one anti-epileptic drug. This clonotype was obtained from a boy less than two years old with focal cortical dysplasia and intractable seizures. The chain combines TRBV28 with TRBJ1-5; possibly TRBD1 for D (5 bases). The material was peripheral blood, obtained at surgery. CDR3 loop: CASNYGGDGNQPQHF. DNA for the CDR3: TGTGCCAGCAACTACGGGGGGGACGGTAATCAGCCCCAGCATTTT.